Listed below are T cell receptor beta chains from one sample, sequenced in a study of OX40 agonist ivuxolimab in advanced cancers. The assay was immunoSEQ multiplex PCR, and TCRdb's table has in-frame clones only and misses some. This table has about 70,000 clones, 70% to 90% appearing once. The source material was CD4+ or CD8+ T cells sorted from blood, sampled in a trial of the OX40 agonist ivuxolimab. Receptor source: an adult with an advanced solid tumor such as melanoma, head and neck, liver or kidney cancer. Both conserved end residues are part of each CDR3. D genes are given only for firm matches. The size entry is marked missing in some rows and otherwise reads once, few, many or a size class.

J: TRBJ1-1; size: once; V: TRBV5-3; D: NA; DNA: TGTGCCAGAAGCTTAAGTAGGACCCGGTGGCATAACACTGAAGCTTTCTTT; CDR3: CARSLSRTRWHNTEAFF
J: TRBJ2-5; size: NA; V: TRBV19; D: TRBD2; DNA: TGTGCCAGTAGTAATAAGCGGGAGTCAGAGACCCAGTACTTC; CDR3: CASSNKRESETQYF
J: TRBJ2-2; size: NA; V: TRBV6-5; D: NA; DNA: TGTGCCAGCAGATCACCTCCCGGCTCGGCCGGGGAGCTGTTTTTT; CDR3: CASRSPPGSAGELFF
J: TRBJ2-1; size: NA; V: TRBV14; D: NA; DNA: TGTGCCAGCAGCCAAGATGTCAGACAGTTTCGTAATGAGCAGTTCTTC; CDR3: CASSQDVRQFRNEQFF
J: TRBJ2-7; size: NA; V: TRBV12-5; D: NA; DNA: TGTGCTAGTGGTTTAGGTAGAGGGATGGACGACGAGCAGTACTTC; CDR3: CASGLGRGMDDEQYF
J: TRBJ2-7; size: NA; V: TRBV5-1; D: TRBD1; DNA: TGCGCCAGCAGCCGGACAGGGGTTAGCCAGAGCGGCTCCTACGAGCAGTACTTC; CDR3: CASSRTGVSQSGSYEQYF
J: TRBJ1-5; size: NA; V: TRBV6-5; D: TRBD1; DNA: TGTGCCAGCAGGGACAGGGCGTATAGCAATCAGCCCCAGCATTTT; CDR3: CASRDRAYSNQPQHF
J: TRBJ2-7; size: NA; V: TRBV5-1; D: NA; DNA: TGCGCCAGCAGCTTGGCCCTCGACCCGTCCTACGAGCAGTACTTC; CDR3: CASSLALDPSYEQYF
J: TRBJ2-7; size: NA; V: TRBV6-6; D: NA; DNA: TGTGCCAGCAGTTACTCGACGCGGAACGAGCAGTACTTC; CDR3: CASSYSTRNEQYF
J: TRBJ2-5; size: NA; V: TRBV19; D: NA; DNA: TGTGCCAGTAAGGATGTCGGGGACCGAGAGACCCAGTACTTC; CDR3: CASKDVGDRETQYF
J: TRBJ2-7; size: NA; V: TRBV9; D: NA; DNA: TGTGCCAGCAGCGTATTGGACGGAGCCTACGAGCAGTACTTC; CDR3: CASSVLDGAYEQYF
J: TRBJ2-2; size: NA; V: TRBV2; D: TRBD1; DNA: TGTGCCAGCAGAGCAGACAGGGGAATGGCCGGGGAGCTGTTTTTT; CDR3: CASRADRGMAGELFF
J: TRBJ1-5; size: NA; V: TRBV2; D: TRBD1; DNA: TGTGCCAGCAGGGGGACAGGGGGCCAGCCCCAGCATTTT; CDR3: CASRGTGGQPQHF
J: TRBJ1-1; size: once; V: TRBV28; D: NA; DNA: TGTGCCAGCAGTCCCACCGGGTGGGGCGATCTCATGAACACTGAAGCTTTCTTT; CDR3: CASSPTGWGDLMNTEAFF
J: TRBJ1-2; size: NA; V: TRBV2; D: NA; DNA: TGTGCCAGCTTACGGTCGGACGATGGCTACACCTTC; CDR3: CASLRSDDGYTF
J: TRBJ2-5; size: NA; V: TRBV11-3; D: NA; DNA: TGTGCCAGCAGCTTAGAACAGGGTACGACCCAGTACTTC; CDR3: CASSLEQGTTQYF
J: TRBJ2-2; size: NA; V: TRBV6-5; D: TRBD1; DNA: TGTGCCAGCAGTTACCCTGGACAGGGCGCCGGGGAGCTGTTTTTT; CDR3: CASSYPGQGAGELFF
J: TRBJ2-7; size: NA; V: TRBV18; D: TRBD1; DNA: TGTGCCAGCTCACCGGGACAGGCGCATCAGGACGAGCAGTACTTC; CDR3: CASSPGQAHQDEQYF
J: TRBJ2-2; size: NA; V: TRBV28; D: NA; DNA: TGTGCCAGCAGGAGGTTACTCACGGGGGCCGGGGAGCTGTTTTTT; CDR3: CASRRLLTGAGELFF
J: TRBJ2-5; size: NA; V: TRBV5-6; D: TRBD1; DNA: TGTGCCAGCAGTTTCGGGACAGGCCAAGAGACCCAGTACTTC; CDR3: CASSFGTGQETQYF
J: TRBJ2-1; size: NA; V: TRBV9; D: NA; DNA: TGTGCCAGCAGCGTAAATTCTCTTCAGAACAATGAGCAGTTCTTC; CDR3: CASSVNSLQNNEQFF
J: TRBJ2-5; size: NA; V: TRBV9; D: NA; DNA: TGTGCCAGCAGCCTCCTCTATGCGGCCGGGGAGACCCAGTACTTC; CDR3: CASSLLYAAGETQYF
J: TRBJ2-3; size: NA; V: TRBV19; D: NA; DNA: TGTGCCAGTAGTATTTACAGCACTAGCACAGATACGCAGTATTTT; CDR3: CASSIYSTSTDTQYF
J: TRBJ2-3; size: NA; V: TRBV19; D: NA; DNA: TGTGCCAGTAGGACGGGCGGAACCTGGGGTACGCAGTATTTT; CDR3: CASRTGGTWGTQYF
J: TRBJ2-6; size: NA; V: TRBV5-1; D: TRBD1; DNA: TGCGCCAGCAGCCCATGGACAGGGGGTTCCTCTGGGGCCAACGTCCTGACTTTC; CDR3: CASSPWTGGSSGANVLTF
J: TRBJ1-4; size: NA; V: TRBV4-1; D: NA; DNA: TGCGCCAGCAGCCAAGCGGCCCTACAGGGTGGTGAAAAACTGTTTTTT; CDR3: CASSQAALQGGEKLFF
J: TRBJ2-7; size: NA; V: TRBV10-3; D: NA; DNA: TGTGCCATCAGTGAGTCGGACAGCCTCTACGAGCAGTACTTC; CDR3: CAISESDSLYEQYF